Below, 11 T cell receptor beta chains from the same sample are listed, as sequenced in a study of cytomegalovirus exposure and HLA in healthy donors. PCR primers comprised 60 Vbeta and 13 Jbeta primers. Profiling relied on immunoSEQ multiplex PCR, and the TCRdb table lists in-frame clones only, not all of them. The data show 100,000 to 150,000 clones, with approximately 17% seen just once and less than 3.5% held by the top ten. Specimen: PBMCs. These receptors came from a female donor in good health and CMV-seropositive.

This clone has a handful of counts. The V and J genes are TRBV6-1 and TRBJ1-2; 7 positions match TRBD1. The junction had 8 bases not matched to a gene; V was cut back by 3 bases and J by 7 bases. The length of the CDR3 is 14 residues. Germline values: CDR1 MNHNS, CDR2 SASEGT. CDR3 DNA: TGTGCCAGCAGTGAGAATCGACAGGGTATTGGCTACACCTTC. As protein: CASSENRQGIGYTF.

This clone was counted only a few times. This chain connects TRBV7-9 to TRBJ1-6; D not certain. Germline lookup yields CDR1 SEHNR and CDR2 FQNEAQ (reference sequence). Trimming removed 2 bases from V and 9 bases from J, with 17 bases in between. The CDR3 runs 16 residues. The CDR3 DNA reads as TGTGCCAGCAGCTTATTCCGGGGTCCCAACGGTTCACCCCTCCACTTT. This codes for CASSLFRGPNGSPLHF.

This chain connects TRBV27 to TRBJ1-5; 7 nucleotides line up with TRBD1. CDR1 and CDR2 from the germline V gene are MNHEY and SMNVEV (reference sequence). This CDR3 is 14 amino acids long. V shed 5 bases, J shed 9 bases, and the junction held 10 bases outside the gene matches. In nucleotides, the CDR3 is TGTGCCAGCAGTCCAGGGACAGCTTATGGGCCCCAGCATTTT. This sequence encodes CASSPGTAYGPQHF.

This clone has more than one count but fewer than ten. This chain links TRBV4-3 with TRBJ2-5, with TRBD1 matching over 9 bases. CDR3 length: 15 amino acids. After removal of 1 base from V and 9 bases from J, the junction contained 9 bases not matched to a gene. CDR1 and CDR2 from the germline V gene are LGHNA and YSLEER. The CDR3 DNA follows: TGCGCCAGCAGCCAAGCAGCCGGGACAGGGTACCCCCAGTACTTC. Encoded protein: CASSQAAGTGYPQYF.

This clone occurred a few times. The chain employs TRBV28 and TRBJ1-4, with 7 bases aligning to TRBD1. CDR3 length: 16 residues. Germline-derived CDR1 and CDR2 are MDHEN and SYDVKM. V gave up 7 bases and J gave up 0 bases; unmatched junction bases: 8. The CDR3 region has the DNA TGTGCCAGCACGCCGGGACAGATTGCAACTAATGAAAAACTGTTTTTT. Protein product: CASTPGQIATNEKLFF. Full variable domain (outside the CDR3, taken from reference TRBV28 and TRBJ1-4): DVKVTQSSRYLVKRTGEKVFLECVQDMDHENMFWYRQDPGLGLRLIYFSYDVKMKEKGDIPEGYSVSREKKERFSLILESASTNQTSMYLCASTPGQIATNEKLFFGSGTQLSVL.

This sequence joins TRBV18 and TRBJ1-1; no reliable D call. Trimming removed 2 bases at V and 5 bases at J, with 9 bases between. CDR1 is KGHSH, CDR2 LQKENI, per germline. The CDR3 consists of 13 residues. This CDR3 reads CASSPFGVTEAFF. The DNA for the CDR3 is TGTGCCAGCTCACCATTCGGGGTAACTGAAGCTTTCTTT.

This clone was counted a few times. The chain recombines TRBV19 with TRBJ2-3, with D possibly TRBD1 on 6 matching bases. The germline gives CDR1 LNHDA, CDR2 SQIVND (reference sequence). The V gene lost 4 bases and the J gene lost 3 bases, with 8 bases spanning the gap. This CDR3 region has 13 residues. In DNA, the CDR3 is TGTGCCAGTAGTAACACAGGGACAGATACGCAGTATTTT. This translates into CASSNTGTDTQYF.

This clone showed up just a few times. V gene TRBV4-1 combines with J gene TRBJ2-3; 12 bases fit TRBD2. The CDR3 has 17 amino acids. In germline, CDR1 is MGHRA, CDR2 YSYEKL. Trimming cost V 0 bases and J 4 bases; bases outside gene matches: 5. The CDR3 nucleotides are TGCGCCAGCAGCCAAGACGCTAGCGGGGGGGCCGCAGATACGCAGTATTTT. Translating it yields CASSQDASGGAADTQYF.

This clone was found a few times. This sequence joins TRBV2 and TRBJ2-7; no clear D. Trimming cost V 4 bases and J 4 bases, with 5 bases left between them. CDR3 length: 11 residues. Germline V gene lookup returns CDR1 SNHLY and CDR2 FYNNEI. In DNA, the CDR3 is TGTGCCAGCAGTGGCCAGTACGAGCAGTACTTC. This gives the protein CASSGQYEQYF.

This clone was seen more than once but under ten times. This chain links TRBV11-3 with TRBJ2-1, with D perhaps matching TRBD2 (6 bases). Germline V CDR1 and CDR2: SGHNT, YENEEA. This CDR3 has 15 residues. V was trimmed by 1 base and J by 2 bases, leaving 9 bases between them. CDR3 sequence reads: CASSLAGLPYNEQFF. CDR3 nucleotide sequence: TGTGCCAGCAGCTTAGCCGGACTACCCTACAATGAGCAGTTCTTC.

The sample holds a few counts of this clone. J is TRBJ2-4 and V is TRBV25-1; TRBD2 matches 9 bases. Germline-derived CDR1 and CDR2 are MGHDK and SYGVNS. V was clipped by 6 bases and J by 8 bases; unmatched bases: 8. CDR3 length: 14 amino acids. CDR3 in DNA: TGTGCCAGCAGCAACACTTGGACTAGCGACATTCAGTACTTC. Translation: CASSNTWTSDIQYF.